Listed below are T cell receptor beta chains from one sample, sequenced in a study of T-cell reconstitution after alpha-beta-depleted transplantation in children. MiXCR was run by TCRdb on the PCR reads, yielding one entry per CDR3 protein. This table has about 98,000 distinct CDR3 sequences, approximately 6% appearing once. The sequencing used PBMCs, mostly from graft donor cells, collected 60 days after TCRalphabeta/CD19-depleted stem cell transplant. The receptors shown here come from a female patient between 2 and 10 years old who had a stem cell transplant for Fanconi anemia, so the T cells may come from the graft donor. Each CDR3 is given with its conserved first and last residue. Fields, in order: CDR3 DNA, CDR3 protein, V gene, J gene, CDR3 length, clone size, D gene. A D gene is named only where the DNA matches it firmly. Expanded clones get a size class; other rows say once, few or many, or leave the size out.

DNA: TGTGCCAGCAGCTTAGTTGGAACTAGCGGAGCTTACAATGAGCAGTTCTTC; CDR3: CASSLVGTSGAYNEQFF; V: TRBV7-9; J: TRBJ2-1; length: 17; size: many; D: TRBD2
DNA: TGTGCCAGCAGCCAAGATCCCCCCGGGACTCTCATGGGTACGCAGTATTTT; CDR3: CASSQDPPGTLMGTQYF; V: TRBV4-2; J: TRBJ2-3; length: 17; size: .; D: .
DNA: TGTGCCAGCAGATTAGGGGGGGGGAAAAACATTCAGTACTTC; CDR3: CASRLGGGKNIQYF; V: TRBV12-3/TRBV12-4; J: TRBJ2-4; length: 14; size: few; D: .
DNA: TGCGCCAGCAGCCAAGATGAAAGGTTCGAGGGGCGGGGGACCCAGTACTTC; CDR3: CASSQDERFEGRGTQYF; V: TRBV4-1; J: TRBJ2-5; length: 17; size: many; D: .
DNA: TGCGCCAGCAGCCGCATATTCGACGGACACACCGGGGAGCTGTTTTTT; CDR3: CASSRIFDGHTGELFF; V: TRBV5-1; J: TRBJ2-2; length: 16; size: many; D: .
DNA: TGTGCCACCAGCAGACCAGGACAGGGGGCCCCGAATGGGGCCAACGTCCTGACTTTC; CDR3: CATSRPGQGAPNGANVLTF; V: TRBV15; J: TRBJ2-6; length: 19; size: many; D: TRBD1
DNA: TGTGCCAGCACTGGGGCCACCTACGAGCAGTACTTC; CDR3: CASTGATYEQYF; V: TRBV28; J: TRBJ2-7; length: 12; size: .; D: .
DNA: TGCGCCAGCAGCGGGACAGGGGTCGCTAGGAACACTGAAGCTTTCTTT; CDR3: CASSGTGVARNTEAFF; V: TRBV5-1; J: TRBJ1-1; length: 16; size: many; D: TRBD1
DNA: TGTGCCAGCAGTTCCTCGAGGGTGGAGCGGGATTGGGTAGCCAAAAACATTCAGTACTTC; CDR3: CASSSSRVERDWVAKNIQYF; V: TRBV6-2/TRBV6-3; J: TRBJ2-4; length: 20; size: .; D: TRBD2
DNA: TGCAGCGTTGTGGGGGTGGCCCAGACAGGGACGAACACCGGGGAGCTGTTTTTT; CDR3: CSVVGVAQTGTNTGELFF; V: TRBV29-1; J: TRBJ2-2; length: 18; size: many; D: TRBD1
DNA: TGTGCCAGCAGTGATACGGACTTTTCCTACGAGCAGTACTTC; CDR3: CASSDTDFSYEQYF; V: TRBV25-1; J: TRBJ2-7; length: 14; size: .; D: .
DNA: TGTGCCAGCAGTGAACAGTCCGGACACCCTCGGGGGACCCAGTACTTC; CDR3: CASSEQSGHPRGTQYF; V: TRBV2; J: TRBJ2-5; length: 16; size: many; D: .
DNA: TGTGCCAGCTCACCCCGACAAGGGTTGGACACTGAAGCTTTCTTT; CDR3: CASSPRQGLDTEAFF; V: TRBV18; J: TRBJ1-1; length: 15; size: many; D: .
DNA: TGTGCCAGCAGCCCGGGGACAGCCGGCCTATACGAGCAGTACTTC; CDR3: CASSPGTAGLYEQYF; V: TRBV7-8; J: TRBJ2-7; length: 15; size: few; D: TRBD1
DNA: TGCGCCAGCTGCCGGGACAGGGGAACAGATACGCAGTATTTT; CDR3: CASCRDRGTDTQYF; V: TRBV5-1; J: TRBJ2-3; length: 14; size: few; D: TRBD1
DNA: TGCGCCAGCAGCTTGGAGACAGTCACCGGGGAGCTGTTTTTT; CDR3: CASSLETVTGELFF; V: TRBV5-1; J: TRBJ2-2; length: 14; size: .; D: .
DNA: TGTGCCAGCGAGGAGGGTGCAGATACGCAGTATTTT; CDR3: CASEEGADTQYF; V: TRBV2; J: TRBJ2-3; length: 12; size: many; D: .
DNA: TGCGCCAGCTCTCTAGCGGTCGAGCAGTTCTTC; CDR3: CASSLAVEQFF; V: TRBV5-1; J: TRBJ2-1; length: 11; size: many; D: TRBD2
DNA: TGCGCCAGCATATGGAAGGGGAATACCGGGGAGCTGTTTTTT; CDR3: CASIWKGNTGELFF; V: TRBV10-2; J: TRBJ2-2; length: 14; size: many; D: .
DNA: TGCGCCAGCAGATTGGACGGGGTATCCTACGAGCAGTACTTC; CDR3: CASRLDGVSYEQYF; V: TRBV5-1; J: TRBJ2-7; length: 14; size: many; D: .
DNA: TGTGCCAGCAGTTTCCACCGTCCCTCTCCTGGGGCCAACGTCCTGACTTTC; CDR3: CASSFHRPSPGANVLTF; V: TRBV28; J: TRBJ2-6; length: 17; size: many; D: .
DNA: TGTGCCAGCAGTTTAGGCAGCTCCTACAATGAGCAGTTCTTC; CDR3: CASSLGSSYNEQFF; V: TRBV27; J: TRBJ2-1; length: 14; size: many; D: .
DNA: TGTGCCAGCAGTTTATCCACAGTAATGAACACTGAAGCTTTCTTT; CDR3: CASSLSTVMNTEAFF; V: TRBV27; J: TRBJ1-1; length: 15; size: many; D: .
DNA: TGTGCCACCAGTGATTTGCGGGGTTACGAGCAGTACTTC; CDR3: CATSDLRGYEQYF; V: TRBV24-1; J: TRBJ2-7; length: 13; size: many; D: .
DNA: TGTGCCTGGAGACACCGACCCTCTGGAAACACCATATATTTT; CDR3: CAWRHRPSGNTIYF; V: TRBV30; J: TRBJ1-3; length: 14; size: many; D: .
DNA: TGTGCCAGCAGCCGCGGCGGGGGGCATCAAGAGACCCAGTACTTC; CDR3: CASSRGGGHQETQYF; V: TRBV7-9; J: TRBJ2-5; length: 15; size: few; D: TRBD2
DNA: TGTGCCAGCAGCCCACACACCGACCCGAACACCGGGGAGCTGTTTTTT; CDR3: CASSPHTDPNTGELFF; V: TRBV12-3/TRBV12-4; J: TRBJ2-2; length: 16; size: many; D: .
DNA: TGTGCCAGCAGCTTAGCTCTAGCGGGGGGCCGCTCACAGTTCTTC; CDR3: CASSLALAGGRSQFF; V: TRBV11-2; J: TRBJ2-1; length: 15; size: once; D: TRBD2
DNA: TGTGCCAGCAGCAAGGCGGGAAACGTCTTAGATGAGCAGTTCTTC; CDR3: CASSKAGNVLDEQFF; V: TRBV21-1; J: TRBJ2-1; length: 15; size: many; D: .
DNA: TGTGCCAGCAGTTTAGGACACCCTCTAGCCAAAAACATTCAGTACTTC; CDR3: CASSLGHPLAKNIQYF; V: TRBV28; J: TRBJ2-4; length: 16; size: many; D: .
DNA: TGTGCCAGCAGCCATATCACCCCAAGGGAGACCCAGTACTTC; CDR3: CASSHITPRETQYF; V: TRBV3-1; J: TRBJ2-5; length: 14; size: many; D: .
DNA: TGCAGTGCTAGGATCTATGAGCAGTTCTTC; CDR3: CSARIYEQFF; V: TRBV20-1; J: TRBJ2-1; length: 10; size: few; D: .
DNA: TGTGCCAGCAGCTTGGCTGGATACGGGAAGGTCTACGAGCAGTACTTC; CDR3: CASSLAGYGKVYEQYF; V: TRBV5-4; J: TRBJ2-7; length: 16; size: .; D: .
DNA: TGTGCCTTACGGACTAGCGGGAGGCAGAACACCGGGGAGCTGTTTTTT; CDR3: CALRTSGRQNTGELFF; V: TRBV7-9; J: TRBJ2-2; length: 16; size: many; D: TRBD2
DNA: TGTGCCACCAGTCTGGGACTAGGAGGAGAGACCCAGTACTTC; CDR3: CATSLGLGGETQYF; V: TRBV24-1; J: TRBJ2-5; length: 14; size: few; D: TRBD2
DNA: TGTGCCAGCAGTTCCGGGACAGGGGGCTACTATGGCTACACCTTC; CDR3: CASSSGTGGYYGYTF; V: TRBV28; J: TRBJ1-2; length: 15; size: many; D: TRBD1
DNA: TGTGCCAGCTCCCCTACAGTGTCGTACTCTGGAAACACCATATATTTT; CDR3: CASSPTVSYSGNTIYF; V: TRBV18; J: TRBJ1-3; length: 16; size: few; D: .
DNA: TGTGCCAGCAGGTCACAGGGGCAAGAGACCCAGTACTTC; CDR3: CASRSQGQETQYF; V: TRBV2; J: TRBJ2-5; length: 13; size: few; D: TRBD1
DNA: TGCAGCGTCCTAGGGACAGGGGGCTACGAGCAGTACTTC; CDR3: CSVLGTGGYEQYF; V: TRBV29-1; J: TRBJ2-7; length: 13; size: .; D: TRBD1
DNA: TGTGCCAGCTCACCGCCCATGAGGGGGGCCACTGAAGCTTTCTTT; CDR3: CASSPPMRGATEAFF; V: TRBV18; J: TRBJ1-1; length: 15; size: few; D: .
DNA: TGTGCCAGCAGCTTAGATCCCCTTACTAGCGCGGTTGAGCAGTTCTTC; CDR3: CASSLDPLTSAVEQFF; V: TRBV7-9; J: TRBJ2-1; length: 16; size: many; D: TRBD2
DNA: TGTGCCAGCAGTTTTAGGTTGGGCGCTTACCCTCAAGAGACCCAGTACTTC; CDR3: CASSFRLGAYPQETQYF; V: TRBV28; J: TRBJ2-5; length: 17; size: many; D: .
DNA: TGTGCCAGCGGGCCGGGAGGCACCTACAATGAGCAGTTCTTC; CDR3: CASGPGGTYNEQFF; V: TRBV6-5; J: TRBJ2-1; length: 14; size: many; D: TRBD2
DNA: TGCAGTGCTAGAGACACAGGGCGGTTTCAGCCCCAGCATTTT; CDR3: CSARDTGRFQPQHF; V: TRBV20-1; J: TRBJ1-5; length: 14; size: many; D: .
DNA: TGTGCCGCCGGGGCCCAGTACTTC; CDR3: CAAGAQYF; V: TRBV28; J: TRBJ2-5; length: 8; size: .; D: .
DNA: TGCGCCAGCAACCCACATGAGCGGGAGAAGAGGGCCTACAATGAGCAGTTCTTC; CDR3: CASNPHEREKRAYNEQFF; V: TRBV5-1; J: TRBJ2-1; length: 18; size: few; D: TRBD2
DNA: TGCGCCAGCAGCCCTGGACAGGTGGGCGAGACCCAGTACTTC; CDR3: CASSPGQVGETQYF; V: TRBV5-1; J: TRBJ2-5; length: 14; size: .; D: TRBD1
DNA: TGCGCCAGCAGCTTACAGGGAGTTTTGCCCTACGAGCAGTACTTC; CDR3: CASSLQGVLPYEQYF; V: TRBV5-1; J: TRBJ2-7; length: 15; size: many; D: .
DNA: TGTGCCAGCAGCCCTAGGTTCAATGAGCAGTTCTTC; CDR3: CASSPRFNEQFF; V: TRBV7-9; J: TRBJ2-1; length: 12; size: many; D: .
DNA: TGCAGTGCTGAGGGACTAGCGGGAGAGTACACCGGGGAGCTGTTTTTT; CDR3: CSAEGLAGEYTGELFF; V: TRBV20-1; J: TRBJ2-2; length: 16; size: many; D: TRBD2
DNA: TGTGCCAGCAGCTTAACGCCTGTGGGTGGCCCTAGCACAGATACGCAGTATTTT; CDR3: CASSLTPVGGPSTDTQYF; V: TRBV7-3; J: TRBJ2-3; length: 18; size: many; D: .
DNA: TGCGCCAGCAGCCAACGAACAGGACTCCGCACAGATACGCAGTATTTT; CDR3: CASSQRTGLRTDTQYF; V: TRBV4-1; J: TRBJ2-3; length: 16; size: many; D: .
DNA: TGTGCCAGCAGCTCCTCCCCCTCAAGCTCCTACAATGAGCAGTTCTTC; CDR3: CASSSSPSSSYNEQFF; V: TRBV5-6; J: TRBJ2-1; length: 16; size: many; D: .
DNA: TGTGCCAGCAGCTTAAGGGGGACAGCCACAGATACGCAGTATTTT; CDR3: CASSLRGTATDTQYF; V: TRBV7-3; J: TRBJ2-3; length: 15; size: .; D: TRBD1
DNA: TGTGCCAGCAGTTCCACCCTTGGCGGGGGGGTACCTACATCCACAGATACGCAGTATTTT; CDR3: CASSSTLGGGVPTSTDTQYF; V: TRBV28; J: TRBJ2-3; length: 20; size: many; D: TRBD2
DNA: TGTGCCAGCTCGCGGACAGTGAGTAACATTCAGTACTTC; CDR3: CASSRTVSNIQYF; V: TRBV18; J: TRBJ2-4; length: 13; size: many; D: .
DNA: TGTGCCAGCAGTTACTCGACTAGCGGGGGGGCAGCGGAGACCCAGTACTTC; CDR3: CASSYSTSGGAAETQYF; V: TRBV6-5; J: TRBJ2-5; length: 17; size: many; D: TRBD2
DNA: TGTGCCAGCAGCCAAGGACAGGGCCAGTGGTACGAGCAGTACTTC; CDR3: CASSQGQGQWYEQYF; V: TRBV7-8; J: TRBJ2-7; length: 15; size: .; D: TRBD1
DNA: TGTGCCAGCAGCGTAGGAGGACTAGCGGGGGCAGATACGCAGTATTTT; CDR3: CASSVGGLAGADTQYF; V: TRBV9; J: TRBJ2-3; length: 16; size: many; D: TRBD2
DNA: TGTGCCAGCAGCGGGGGGACAGGGGGGAAAGAGACCCAGTACTTC; CDR3: CASSGGTGGKETQYF; V: TRBV12-3/TRBV12-4; J: TRBJ2-5; length: 15; size: many; D: TRBD1